This T cell receptor beta chain comes out of a study of cytomegalovirus exposure and HLA in healthy donors (dated by TCRdb to 2017 to 2019). Some background on the complete study: An earlier analysis of roughly 500 of the donors reported approximately 290 Gb of sequence data and 117 million unique TCR beta sequences from some 180 million T cells. An early release covering roughly 580 HLA-typed donors comprised approximately 290 gigabases of sequencing data and tens of millions of unique TCR sequences. Of the roughly 400 genotyped donors, over 65% fell in the genetic ancestry cluster associated with self-reported Caucasian donors. The aim of the study was to test whether cataloging public T cell receptors could identify signatures of past pathogen exposure. The T cell repertoires of 666 subjects were profiled by immunosequencing and related to cytomegalovirus serostatus. Along with the approximately 650-subject first cohort, a separate validation cohort of 120 different subjects was used. To predict cytomegalovirus infection status, the study brought together high-throughput TCR immunosequencing, statistical association of individual TCRs with disease status, and machine learning. A later analysis re-examined previously published TCR beta repertoires from roughly 650 donors and added high-resolution HLA genotyping to investigate patterns of TCR occurrence. Rather than using new phenotypic data, the later analysis identified candidate immune exposures from TCR beta sequences and from how often those sequences occurred across donors. An earlier analysis of around 540 of the donors applied high-throughput TCR beta sequencing to assess whether each TCR beta V gene segment acted as functional or pseudogenic. Donor age, sex, ethnicity and CMV serostatus were compiled together with the repertoire data. A later genetic analysis took genome-wide SNP genotypes for about 65% of the 666 donors and used that subset as a discovery cohort. Every repertoire in the discovery cohort had been generated on one and the same sequencing platform. HLA typing covered class I and class II loci at four-digit resolution. Typing coverage differed by locus: A, B, C, DRB1 and DQB1 were typed in about 629-630 donors, DQA1 in about 550, DPA1 in approximately 610, and DPB1 in 472. Four or five DR-DQ haplotypes were handled as single units for association and clustering because linkage in the cohort was strong. Across 300 to 400 genotyped donors of the cohort, an average of about 250,000 unique TCR beta nucleotide sequences per donor were sequenced, and approximately 17% of those sequences were non-productive. The full study reports these points: A further reported finding was that TCR beta sequences accurately predicted the HLA-A and HLA-B alleles for most subjects in the first cohort. Broadly in line with IMGT annotations, most TCR beta V segments showed up in productive rearrangements about 90% or about 30% of the time in an earlier analysis of roughly 590 of the donors. In a later genetic analysis, fewer N-insertions in productive TCRs were reported among donors in an Asian-associated ancestry cluster than the approximately 710-donor mean. Assigning TCR associations to individual alleles was difficult when HLA alleles, especially DR and DQ, strongly co-occurred. A cluster of highly shared sequence variants was judged likely to represent a technical artifact of the sequencing pipeline. An association between a missense DCLRE1C variant and V-gene and J-gene trimming of TCR beta chains was found in a later genetic analysis and replicated in an independent cohort. Linkage disequilibrium might explain the correlated functional status among segregating V segments, but an unknown experimental factor could not be ruled out. The authors suggested that the approach could potentially be generalized to other disease states and immunological phenotypes. Across donors, most TCR sequences were observed very rarely, whereas some public TCRs were present in many individuals. The earlier analysis of some 560 of the donors excluded around 17 rarely observed V segments, including chromosome 9 orphons, because counts were too low. In a later analysis, TCR association rates were found to vary across HLA loci, with the most associated TCRs seen for DRB1 alleles and the fewest for HLA-C alleles. The study listed 164 TCR beta chains as associated with cytomegalovirus. In a later analysis, several top co-occurrence clusters were reported to appear linked to parvovirus B19, influenza, CMV and Epstein-Barr virus. This cohort had only TCR beta chains sequenced, and the lack of alpha or paired-chain data limited which features could be detected. In vitro tests confirmed that a few of the cytomegalovirus-associated TCR beta chains recognize cytomegalovirus antigens. Roughly uniform sequencing depth across donors was assumed in presence/absence analyses, although this assumption may not hold. According to a later analysis, most CMV-associated TCR beta chains appeared to be HLA-restricted, and the HLA associations seemed to be driven largely by CMV exposure. Some IMGT-functional V segments, including TRBV6-2 and TRBV6-3, could not be distinguished by the 87-base-pair reads and were therefore excluded. Specific HLA alleles were associated with 16,951 TCR beta sequences at a false discovery rate of 0.05 in a later analysis. A later analysis found that HLA-associated TCR beta chains were more clonally expanded and had lower generation probabilities than equally common non-associated chains. The only immune exposure information available for the cohort was CMV serostatus. Because HLA typing was missing for some donors at each locus, association tests included only the typed subset. In both the original and validation cohorts, the classifier was reported to diagnose cytomegalovirus status with high specificity and sensitivity.

In total, roughly 710 healthy bone marrow donors made up the cohort. At the time of sampling, every cohort member was nominally healthy, though immune exposures that went unrecorded were likely present. The donor tested CMV seronegative and was one of the 352 seronegative cohort members. A peripheral blood sample was provided by each donor, and peripheral blood mononuclear cells were used for TCR beta sequencing. Genomic DNA extraction from the blood cell samples was performed with the Qiagen DNeasy Blood Extraction Kit. Regarding this clone: Its antigen target is currently unknown. No much larger clonotype is one base removed from it; base qualities were not supplied.

V lost 0 bases and J lost 2 bases; the stretch between them is 10 bases long. As encoded in the germline V gene, CDR1 is SGHVS while CDR2 is FQNEAQ. The CDR3 runs 15 residues from the cysteine to the phenylalanine. The read is trimmed to its CDR3 DNA, 45 bases read in frame from base 1. Library preparation was by the immunoSEQ multiplex PCR assay. For the multiplex PCR, a mixture combining 60 forward primers for TCR Vbeta segments and 13 reverse primers for TCR Jbeta segments was used. The CDR3 region of rearranged TCR beta genes was amplified from genomic DNA by a multiplex PCR assay. The amplified TCR beta libraries were sequenced on the Illumina HiSeq System as 87-base-pair reads. On the study's bioinformatics: In a later analysis, tens of millions of unique TCR beta chains were counted across the approximately 640 repertoires, and roughly 10 million of these chains were shared by at least two donors. A nearest-neighbor algorithm error-corrected the raw reads and collapsed the reads into unique sequences, merging closely related sequences to remove PCR and sequencing errors. Alignment of CDR3 sequences to IMGT reference sequences was used to assign V, D and J gene segments. For a sequence to be retained, at least a six-nucleotide match to both a V gene segment and a J gene segment was required. Rearrangements were classified as productive when the CDR3 lacked stop codons and remained in frame with V and J, and all other rearrangements were classified as non-productive. Following IMGT convention, CDR3 was defined as the stretch from the second conserved V-encoded cysteine up to the conserved J-encoded phenylalanine. Sequences without an unambiguous match to a single V gene segment were excluded from the earlier analysis of several hundred of the donors. In an earlier analysis of 450 to 750 of the donors, a V segment was called functional when productive rearrangements were above 56.7%, and segregating when the standard deviation between donors exceeded 5%. A statistical classification framework was developed to diagnose cytomegalovirus status using the catalog of TCR beta chain sequences. In a later analysis, TCR nucleotide sequences were compared against IMGT/GENE-DB human TR gene sequences so that V and J genes could be assigned. The TCRdist pipeline was used in a later analysis to assign CDR3 sequences and most-parsimonious VDJ recombination scenarios. A later analysis defined each TCR beta chain by its CDR3 amino acid sequence plus V-gene family, and excluded reads lacking a unique V-gene family. As a way to deal with suspected cross-contamination and a sequencing artifact, a later analysis dropped hundreds of nucleotide sequences that were highly shared and had low generation probability. In a later analysis, a clonal expansion index was calculated for each public chain from normalized within-repertoire ranks of inferred template counts. Generation probabilities in a later analysis came from a VDJ recombination model fitted to out-of-frame rearrangements, and those results were checked against IGoR. In a later analysis, hypergeometric tests were used to score TCR-TCR, TCR-HLA and TCR-CMV co-occurrence, with a repertoire-size bias correction applied to TCR pairs. A later analysis estimated false discovery rates by permuting HLA or CMV assignments 20 times. In a later analysis, co-occurring TCRs were grouped using DBSCAN, and TCRdist sequence similarity was added for clustering within HLA-allele-positive subsets. Repertoires with fewer than 30,000 or more than 120,000 public chains were left out of co-occurrence clustering, as were a handful of repertoires with anomalous nucleotide sharing. TCRdb provides this immuneACCESS table in a form limited to in-frame rearrangements. Some clones are lacking; in checked studies, under half of them reflect an unresolved V gene, and why the rest are absent is not known. V and J calls and clone size are given by that table; D and trimming were obtained from the DNA. This sample lists about 130,000 clones; 72% were detected once. The ten largest clones represent more than 3% of the sample.

The V and J genes are TRBV7-8 and TRBJ1-2; perhaps TRBD1 is the D gene, with 5 bases matching. The TCR originated in a young man in good health and CMV-seronegative. Sequencing was carried out using PBMCs. The bases are TGTGCCAGCAGCTTAGCTGAAGGGGTGAACTATGGCTACACCTTC. This sequence encodes CASSLAEGVNYGYTF.